Below are 21 T cell receptor beta chains sequenced from a single sample in a study of cytomegalovirus exposure and HLA in healthy donors. The PCR made use of 60 Vbeta and 13 Jbeta primers. Sequencing used immunoSEQ multiplex PCR; TCRdb keeps in-frame clones, though not all of them. Altogether 200,000 to 250,000 clones are present, around 79% being singletons, with the ten largest covering around 1.8%. Sample: PBMCs. These receptors came from a man between 18 and 35 years old in good health and CMV-seronegative.

This clone was seen a few times. The chain couples TRBV1 to TRBJ2-5; TRBD2, the table's D call, was not compared with the DNA. TRBV1 is a listed pseudogene. CDR3 size: 16 residues. The CDR3 coding sequence is TGCACCAGCAGCCAAGCCGGGACTAGCGGTCAAGAGACCCAGTACTTC. Translated, it gives CTSSQAGTSGQETQYF.

V is TRBV5-6 and J is TRBJ2-2, with a possible D match to TRBD1 (6 bases). This CDR3 has 15 amino acids. In germline, CDR1 is SGHDT, CDR2 YYEEEE. V lost 0 bases and J 0 bases, leaving 6 bases between the germline ends. The CDR3 reads CASSLAGANTGELFF. The CDR3 DNA reads TGTGCCAGCAGCTTGGCAGGGGCGAACACCGGGGAGCTGTTTTTT.

There are a few counts of this clone. V and J are TRBV6-1 and TRBJ1-1; no firm D call. Germline V gives CDR1 MNHNS, CDR2 SASEGT. This CDR3 comprises 16 residues. V was clipped by 0 bases and J by 1 base, with 12 bases between them. DNA of the CDR3: TGTGCCAGCAGTGAAGCAGTGAGTACCCCGAACACTGAAGCTTTCTTT. Amino acids: CASSEAVSTPNTEAFF.

This clone has only one observation. The V and J genes are TRBV9 and TRBJ2-1, with TRBD2 matching 7 bases. CDR3 length equals 16 residues. V was clipped by 7 bases and J by 0 bases; unmatched bases: 10. Germline-derived CDR1 and CDR2 are SGDLS and YYNGEE. The CDR3 nucleotides are TGTGCCAGCCCCTGGGAGGGGATAAGCTCCTACAATGAGCAGTTCTTC. It specifies CASPWEGISSYNEQFF.

This clone appeared once. The J gene is TRBJ1-1, the V gene TRBV9; TRBD1 agrees at 10 bases. CDR1 and CDR2 (germline): SGDLS, YYNGEE. The CDR3 length is 13 residues. Trimming took 4 bases from V and 8 from J; bases not matched to a gene: 5. This CDR3 reads CASSSRTGGEAFF. CDR3 in DNA: TGTGCCAGCAGCTCTCGGACAGGGGGAGAAGCTTTCTTT.

The chain uses TRBV5-1 and TRBJ2-3, with 7 nucleotides matching TRBD1. The CDR3 covers 16 residues. Unmatched junction bases numbered 7, after V lost 0 bases and J lost 3 bases. Per the germline V gene, CDR1 is SGHRS and CDR2 is YFSETQ. The CDR3 sequence is CASSLAVGGATDTQYF. CDR3 sequence (DNA): TGCGCCAGCAGCTTGGCGGTAGGGGGCGCGACAGATACGCAGTATTTT.

The chain employs TRBV5-1 and TRBJ1-5; no clear D. Looked up from germline, CDR1 is SGHRS and CDR2 is YFSETQ. CDR3 size: 13 residues. V lost 3 bases, J lost 4 bases, and 8 bases lay in between. CDR3 DNA sequence: TGCGCCAGCAGCTCGGAGGGTAATCAGCCCCAGCATTTT. This sequence encodes CASSSEGNQPQHF.

The chain employs TRBV6-5 and TRBJ2-7; 10 positions agree with TRBD1. The tail of the sequence fits TRBJ2-1 better, so the J call may be wrong. The CDR3 length is 15 residues. Germline CDR1 MNHEY, CDR2 SVGAGI. The CDR3 loop reads CASSYRDRGIYEQFF. The CDR3 region has the DNA TGTGCCAGCAGTTACCGGGACAGGGGCATCTACGAGCAGTTCTTC.

As to this clone: The sample contains more than one DNA sequence encoding this CDR3. The chain joins TRBV2 to TRBJ1-1; 8 bases are a match to TRBD1. From germline, CDR1 is SNHLY and CDR2 FYNNEI. V trimming: 4 bases; J trimming: 4 bases; junction bases outside the gene matches: 2. The length of the CDR3 is 13 residues. This CDR3 reads CASSGTGGTEAFF. As DNA, the CDR3 is TGTGCCAGCAGTGGAACAGGGGGCACTGAAGCTTTCTTT.

This sequence joins TRBV7-8 and TRBJ1-2; D uncertain. Germline lookup yields CDR1 SGHVS and CDR2 FQNEAQ. The V end was cut by 5 bases, the J end by 3 bases, with 10 bases between. CDR3 size: 13 residues. CDR3 region: CASSPRGDYGYTF. DNA of the CDR3: TGTGCCAGCAGCCCCCGCGGGGACTATGGCTACACCTTC.

The V and J genes are TRBV27 and TRBJ1-1; 9 nucleotides align to TRBD1. Per the germline V gene, CDR1 is MNHEY and CDR2 is SMNVEV (reference sequence). This CDR3 is 15 amino acids long. V was pared by 5 bases and J by 4 bases, with 8 bases of the junction left unmatched. The CDR3 DNA follows: TGTGCCAGCAGTCCCTCAGGGACAGGGTTCACTGAAGCTTTCTTT. Translating gives CASSPSGTGFTEAFF.

Ten or more counts support this clone. Written as DNA, the CDR3 is TGTGCCTGGAGTGTAGGGAGGACAGGGATCAGCGGGGAGCTGTTTTTT. Amino acids: CAWSVGRTGISGELFF. V and J are TRBV30 and TRBJ2-2, with 8 positions matching TRBD1. There are 16 residues in the CDR3. Germline CDR1 reads GTSNPN; CDR2 reads SVGIG (reference sequence). The V segment lost 0 bases and the J segment 7 bases; nucleotides outside the gene matches: 10.

The chain's CDR3 is CASNGAGKFEQYF. CDR3 bases: TGTGCCAGCAATGGCGCAGGGAAGTTCGAGCAGTACTTC. The chain has TRBV27 and TRBJ2-7; D might be TRBD1 (5 bases). CDR1 is MNHEY, CDR2 SMNVEV, per germline (reference sequence). The CDR3 contains 13 residues. Trimming left V 7 bases short and J 6 bases short, with 16 bases between.

This chain connects TRBV5-1 to TRBJ2-5; 8 nucleotides line up with TRBD1. The J call may be mistaken, given a closer DNA end match to TRBJ2-7. The CDR3 spans 15 residues. Germline CDR1 SGHRS, CDR2 YFSETQ. The CDR3 DNA follows: TGCGCCAGCAGCTTGACCGGGACAGGTTTTTACGAGCAGTACTTC. Encoded protein: CASSLTGTGFYEQYF.

J is TRBJ2-2 and V is TRBV6-4; possible D gene TRBD2, 5 bases. Per germline, CDR1 MRHNA and CDR2 SNTAGT. With 6 bases removed from V and 9 bases from J, the gap between germline ends came to 20 bases. The length of the CDR3 is 15 residues. The CDR3 DNA follows: TGTGCCAGCAGGCAGAATAGCGCCGAACACCGGGAGCTGTTTTTT. As protein: CASRQNSAEHRELFF.

CDR3 amino acids: CASSLALSFVTDTQYF. In nucleotides, the CDR3 is TGTGCCAGCAGCTTAGCCCTTAGTTTTGTGACAGATACGCAGTATTTT. This rearrangement joins TRBV7-8 to TRBJ2-3, with unresolved D. CDR1 is SGHVS, CDR2 FQNEAQ, per germline. The length of the CDR3 is 16 residues. The V end lost 0 bases, the J end lost 3 bases, and 13 bases lay between the germline ends.

The chain has TRBV19 and TRBJ2-1; TRBD1 matches at 7 bases. J was trimmed by 5 bases and V by 5 bases; bases with no gene match: 9. The germline V gene has CDR1 LNHDA and CDR2 SQIVND (reference sequence). The CDR3 length is 15 residues. For the CDR3, the DNA is TGTGCCAGTAGTTTTCGACAGGGCATTGACAATGAGCAGTTCTTC. Its translation is CASSFRQGIDNEQFF.

The J gene is TRBJ1-2, the V gene TRBV19; D is unclear. V was clipped by 5 bases and J by 4 bases, with 11 bases between them. Germline lookup yields CDR1 LNHDA and CDR2 SQIVND (reference sequence). The CDR3 has 13 residues. The chain's CDR3 is CASSPSEFYGYTF. CDR3 in DNA: TGTGCCAGTAGTCCCAGCGAGTTCTATGGCTACACCTTC.

As to this clone: The sample holds other DNA sequences that translate to the same CDR3. The chain links TRBV7-9 to TRBJ1-1; tentatively, D is TRBD1 (6 bases). Looked up from germline, CDR1 is SEHNR and CDR2 is FQNEAQ (reference sequence). The CDR3 spans 13 residues. V lost 5 bases, J lost 1 base, and 8 bases lay in between. The CDR3 reads CASSRTANTEAFF. The CDR3 nucleotides read TGTGCCAGCAGCCGGACAGCGAACACTGAAGCTTTCTTT.

The rearrangement joins TRBV6-5 to TRBJ2-4, with D unresolved. This CDR3 has 13 amino acids. Germline V gives CDR1 MNHEY, CDR2 SVGAGI. V was cut by 5 bases and J by 2 bases, with 7 bases left in between. The CDR3 reads CASSLSPKNIQYF. The CDR3 nucleotides are TGTGCCAGCAGTCTAAGCCCCAAAAACATTCAGTACTTC.

This chain connects TRBV11-1 to TRBJ2-3; 10 positions agree with TRBD2. Germline-derived CDR1 and CDR2 are SGHAT and FQDESV (reference sequence). The CDR3 sequence is 17 residues long. V shed 2 bases, J shed 2 bases, and the junction held 7 bases outside the gene matches. CDR3 in amino acids: CASSLRGSGGYTDTQYF. For the CDR3, the DNA is TGTGCCAGCAGCTTAAGAGGTAGCGGGGGGTACACAGATACGCAGTATTTT. The complete variable domain, with remaining parts taken from reference TRBV11-1 and TRBJ2-3, reads EAEVAQSPRYKITEKSQAVAFWCDPISGHATLYWYRQILGQGPELLVQFQDESVVDDSQLPKDRFSAERLKGVDSTLKIQPAELGDSAMYLCASSLRGSGGYTDTQYFGPGTRLTVL.